The clone carrying this TCR beta chain was counted only a few times. Its antigen is not known. The data originate from a study of early T cells in non-severe SARS-CoV-2 infection. Looking at the study overall: Investigators sequenced bulk RNA drawn from unsorted whole blood, and chains remained unpaired.

Study findings and constraints: VDJdb matching, biased toward anti-spike CD8 responses, missed private and CD4 specificities.

Individual cDNA molecules were tagged with unique molecular identifiers. One entry per CDR3 protein results from TCRdb running MiXCR on the 5' RACE reads. The data contain fewer than 120,000 distinct CDR3 sequences, around 12% of them singletons. The receptor's source is an adult who was a healthcare worker with PCR-confirmed SARS-CoV-2 infection or an uninfected control (not recorded which). Here the sequenced sample was whole blood, taken at baseline.

The CDR3 bases are TGCGCCAGCAGCTTGAATTCAGACGTAGAGACCCAGTACTTC. It translates to CASSLNSDVETQYF. This chain links TRBV5-1 with TRBJ2-5; D is undetermined. The CDR3 contains 14 residues. Germline-derived CDR1 and CDR2 are SGHRS and YFSETQ. Trimming removed 1 base from V and 4 bases from J, with 11 bases in between.